This TCR beta chain is drawn from a study of response to subunit inactivated influenza vaccine. With 7 bases clipped from V and 4 bases from J, the junction kept 12 bases outside the gene matches. This CDR3 comprises 16 residues. Germline V gene data show CDR1 as SGHTA and CDR2 as FQGNSA. Regarding the study as a whole: New T cells are recruited in small numbers by each seasonal influenza vaccination, according to the authors' suggestion.

Using its own MiXCR run on the RT-PCR reads, TCRdb lists one record per CDR3 protein. The data show 530,000 or so distinct CDR3 sequences, 25% seen once. With respect to this clonotype: Its antigen is currently unknown.

This sample comprised CD4+ T cells sorted from PBMCs, obtained more than 4 days after vaccination. The chain employs TRBV7-2 and TRBJ2-3, with 9 bases that match TRBD2. This receptor was identified in a man aged 45-65 years who received an inactivated influenza vaccine. CDR3 residues: CASKMNSGGSSDTQYF. The CDR3 bases are TGTGCCAGCAAAATGAATAGCGGGGGAAGTTCAGATACGCAGTATTTT.